The 9 T cell receptor beta chains listed next were all sequenced from one sample in a study of tumor and adjacent non-tumor tissue in lung cancer. This sample's RNA came from whole unsorted tissue. The normal lung tissue was taken more than 3 cm from the tumor edge. The library came from three nested PCR rounds adapted from ARM-PCR protocols. TCRdb fed the multiplex PCR reads into MiXCR, producing one record per CDR3 protein. The sample holds 75,000 to 95,000 distinct CDR3 sequences, 75% to 85% seen once. Sequencing input: distant non-tumor lung tissue. The receptors shown here come from a woman aged 45 to 65 with non-small cell lung cancer.

As for this clonotype: Here the CDR3 omits its conserved ending phenylalanine or tryptophan, so a read error is the likely source. The CDR3 reads CARSFSGGRYGYTI. CDR3 nucleotide sequence: TGTGCCCGCAGCTTCTCGGGGGGTCGGTATGGCTACACCATC. This chain links TRBV5-5 with TRBJ1-2; D possibly corresponds to TRBD1 (5 bases). This CDR3 region has 14 residues. From germline, CDR1 is SGHKS and CDR2 YYEKEE (reference sequence).

V and J are TRBV12-3 or TRBV12-4 and TRBJ1-5, with a weak D call TRBD1 (5 bases). Trimming pared 6 bases from V and 10 bases from J, leaving 13 bases between. The CDR3 covers 12 residues. This chain's CDR3 is CASSNRIQPQHF. The CDR3 DNA reads as TGTGCCAGCAGCAACAGGATTCAACCCCAGCATTTT.

As regards this clonotype: A read error may account for a junction end that differs from germline. The chain carries TRBV4-2 and TRBJ2-1; either TRBD1 or TRBD2 may fit D (5 bases each). The CDR3 spans 15 residues. CDR1 and CDR2 from the germline V gene are LGHNA and YNFKEQ. The CDR3 nucleotides are TGTGCGAGCAGCCAAACCGGGGCAGCATCCAATGAGCAGTTCTTC. It translates to CASSQTGAASNEQFF.

This clonotype has ten or more counts. The chain carries TRBV7-3 and TRBJ2-3, with 7 bases aligning to TRBD1. With 5 bases clipped from V and 2 bases from J, the junction kept 7 bases outside the gene matches. This CDR3 is 15 amino acids long. The germline CDR1 and CDR2 sequences are SGHTA and FQGTGA. The CDR3 sequence: CASSPGQADTDTQYF. In DNA, the CDR3 is TGTGCCAGCAGCCCCGGACAGGCAGACACAGATACGCAGTATTTT.

This clonotype was seen many times. V usage is TRBV6-1 and J usage is TRBJ1-5; the D gene is possibly TRBD1 (5 bases). CDR3 size: 12 residues. Deletions cut 5 bases from V and 7 bases from J, with 9 bases between. The V gene's germline CDR1 is MNHNS and CDR2 SASEGT. The CDR3 DNA follows: TGTGCCAGCAGTAAGGGGACCCAGCCCCAGCATTTT. Translation gives CASSKGTQPQHF.

A note on this clonotype: In this CDR3 the conserved last residue, phenylalanine or tryptophan, is missing, so a read error is likely. The DNA is omitted, as the CDR3 cannot be located on it reliably, and the CDR3 follows TCRdb's listing. The CDR3 region is CASSHLNPGGSNEKLFS. The rearrangement uses TRBV6-5 and TRBJ1-4; the listed D gene, TRBD1, was not tested against the DNA. With termini counted, the CDR3 has 17 amino acids. Germline CDR1 MNHEY, CDR2 SVGAGI.

A word on this clonotype: Possible read error: a much larger clone is one base away. V is TRBV2 and J is TRBJ2-5; possibly TRBD1 or TRBD2 for D (5 bases each). The CDR3 extends over 12 amino acids. The germline V gene encodes CDR1 SNHLY and CDR2 FYNNEI. Trimming removed 7 bases at V and 4 bases at J, with 10 bases between. CDR3 sequence: CASNEGIETQYF. CDR3 sequence (DNA): TGTGCCAGCAATGAGGGGATAGAGACCCAGTACTTC.

The genes are TRBV7-8 and TRBJ2-7, with 8 positions matching TRBD2. The CDR3 covers 16 residues. The germline CDR1 and CDR2 sequences are SGHVS and FQNEAQ. V was pared by 9 bases and J by 3 bases, with 16 bases of the junction left unmatched. The CDR3 nucleotides read TGTGCCAGGGAAATGAAGCAGCGGGGGCCCTTCTACGAGCAGTACTTC. Protein product: CAREMKQRGPFYEQYF.

Of note for this clonotype: A read error may produce the germline difference seen at one junction end. This chain links TRBV6-5 with TRBJ1-1; D may be TRBD1 (5 bases). Germline V gene data show CDR1 as MNHEY and CDR2 as SVGAGI. The CDR3 extends over 14 amino acids. DNA of the CDR3: TGTGCCAGCAGGGTTGACGGGGGGAACACTGAAGCTTCCTTT. Amino acid sequence: CASRVDGGNTEASF.